This is a list of T cell receptor beta chains from one sample in a study of cytotoxic CD8 clonotypes in ibrutinib-treated CLL. The method was immunoSEQ multiplex PCR; TCRdb's version includes in-frame clones alone and lacks a portion of them. Of some 300,000 clones listed, approximately 80% are singletons. Material: PBMCs, obtained before ibrutinib treatment. All receptors come from a human donor with chronic lymphocytic leukemia. The conserved cysteine and the conserved F or W are not part of the CDR3 here. For some rows the clone size is stated as once, few or many, or as a class when expanded; others skip it.

CDR3 protein: ASSLEFGVSYEQY; V gene: TRBV7-8; clone size: once; CDR3 length: 13
CDR3 protein: ASSPPRLAGGPGADTQY; V gene: TRBV18; clone size: -; CDR3 length: 17
CDR3 protein: ASRPDTFGNTIY; V gene: TRBV27; clone size: -; CDR3 length: 12
CDR3 protein: ASTVLGSSYEQY; V gene: TRBV2; clone size: -; CDR3 length: 12
CDR3 protein: ASSLAVPYEQY; V gene: TRBV27; clone size: -; CDR3 length: 11
CDR3 protein: ASSLEGRNTEAF; V gene: TRBV5-1; clone size: -; CDR3 length: 12
CDR3 protein: ASSSSLLDRGSSYGYT; V gene: TRBV5-5; clone size: once; CDR3 length: 16
CDR3 protein: ASSPWVTSYEQY; V gene: TRBV9; clone size: once; CDR3 length: 12
CDR3 protein: ASSLVLGPWGASNEKLF; V gene: TRBV7-2; clone size: -; CDR3 length: 17
CDR3 protein: ASSYGRDQPQH; V gene: TRBV6-5; clone size: few; CDR3 length: 11
CDR3 protein: ASRPGLHTYNEQF; V gene: TRBV2; clone size: -; CDR3 length: 13
CDR3 protein: ASSVDTGPNYGYT; V gene: TRBV7-9; clone size: -; CDR3 length: 13
CDR3 protein: ASKFRESVSYNEQF; V gene: TRBV19; clone size: -; CDR3 length: 14
CDR3 protein: ASSSIPDRVDYEQY; V gene: TRBV27; clone size: -; CDR3 length: 14
CDR3 protein: ASSPLPAQNTEAF; V gene: TRBV2; clone size: -; CDR3 length: 13
CDR3 protein: AWTKQGSLVNEQF; V gene: TRBV30; clone size: -; CDR3 length: 13
CDR3 protein: AITKLVSTDTQY; V gene: TRBV28; clone size: -; CDR3 length: 12
CDR3 protein: AWSVGRFYEQY; V gene: TRBV30; clone size: -; CDR3 length: 11
CDR3 protein: ASSPTGTRGYT; V gene: TRBV6-1; clone size: few; CDR3 length: 11
CDR3 protein: ASSLTGTREQY; V gene: TRBV27; clone size: -; CDR3 length: 11
CDR3 protein: ASSLVAYTDTQY; V gene: TRBV11-2; clone size: -; CDR3 length: 12
CDR3 protein: ASSPGLAEAYEQY; V gene: TRBV11-3; clone size: -; CDR3 length: 13
CDR3 protein: ASSARPGTTYEQY; V gene: TRBV25-1; clone size: -; CDR3 length: 13
CDR3 protein: SVGGPRQGPSYEQY; V gene: TRBV29-1; clone size: -; CDR3 length: 14
CDR3 protein: ASSAPSRYTDTQY; V gene: TRBV6-5; clone size: -; CDR3 length: 13
CDR3 protein: ASSPESAGVVYNEQF; V gene: TRBV7-7; clone size: -; CDR3 length: 15
CDR3 protein: ASSPGRVNTGELF; V gene: TRBV9; clone size: -; CDR3 length: 13
CDR3 protein: ASSGQFYGYT; V gene: TRBV2; clone size: few; CDR3 length: 10
CDR3 protein: ASSRNQGSSYNEQF; V gene: TRBV4-3; clone size: -; CDR3 length: 14
CDR3 protein: ASSYGTGTYEQY; V gene: TRBV6-5; clone size: -; CDR3 length: 12
CDR3 protein: ATTGGLLYGYT; V gene: TRBV6-1; clone size: few; CDR3 length: 11